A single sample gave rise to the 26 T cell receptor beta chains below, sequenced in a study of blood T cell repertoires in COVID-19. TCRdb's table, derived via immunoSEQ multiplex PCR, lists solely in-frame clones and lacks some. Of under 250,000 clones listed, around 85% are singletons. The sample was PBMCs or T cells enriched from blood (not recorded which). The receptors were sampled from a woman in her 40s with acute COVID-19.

The CDR3 loop is CASSVIAGELFF. CDR3 sequence (DNA): TGTGCCAGCAGCGTAATAGCGGGAGAGCTGTTTTTT. V is TRBV9 and J is TRBJ2-2, with TRBD2 matching over 8 bases. CDR3 length: 12 residues. CDR1 SGDLS and CDR2 YYNGEE come from the germline V gene. V was clipped by 1 base and J by 11 bases; unmatched bases: 1.

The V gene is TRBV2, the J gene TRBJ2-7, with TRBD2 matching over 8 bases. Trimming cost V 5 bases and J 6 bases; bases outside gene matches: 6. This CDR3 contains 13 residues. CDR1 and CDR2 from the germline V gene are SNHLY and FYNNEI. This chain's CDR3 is CASSLAGTLEQYF. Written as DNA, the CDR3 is TGTGCCAGCAGTTTAGCGGGGACCCTCGAGCAGTACTTC.

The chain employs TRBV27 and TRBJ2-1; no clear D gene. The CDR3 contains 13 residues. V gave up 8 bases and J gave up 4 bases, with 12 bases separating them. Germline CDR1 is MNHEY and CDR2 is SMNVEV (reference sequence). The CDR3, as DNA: TGTGCCAGCGGGCCGTTATCTTACAATGAGCAGTTCTTC. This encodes CASGPLSYNEQFF.

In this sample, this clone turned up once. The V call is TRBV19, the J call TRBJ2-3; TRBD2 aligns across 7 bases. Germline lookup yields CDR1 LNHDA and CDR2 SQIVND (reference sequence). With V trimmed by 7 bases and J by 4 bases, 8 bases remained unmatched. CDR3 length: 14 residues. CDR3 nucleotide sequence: TGTGCCAGTAATTCGGCTAGCGGAGCAGATACGCAGTATTTT. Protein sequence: CASNSASGADTQYF.

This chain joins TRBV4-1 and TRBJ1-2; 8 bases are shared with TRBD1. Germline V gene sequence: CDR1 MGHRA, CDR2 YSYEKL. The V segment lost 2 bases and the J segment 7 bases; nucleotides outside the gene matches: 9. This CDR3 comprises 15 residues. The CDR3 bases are TGCGCCAGCAGCCAACCGGGACAGGCGGTTTTTGGCTACACCTTC. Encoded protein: CASSQPGQAVFGYTF.

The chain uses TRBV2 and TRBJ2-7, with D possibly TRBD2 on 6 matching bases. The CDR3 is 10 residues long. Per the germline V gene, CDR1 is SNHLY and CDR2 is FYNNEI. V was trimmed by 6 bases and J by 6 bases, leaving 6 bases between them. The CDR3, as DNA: TGTGCCAGCAGGGAGGGCGAGCAGTACTTC. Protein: CASREGEQYF.

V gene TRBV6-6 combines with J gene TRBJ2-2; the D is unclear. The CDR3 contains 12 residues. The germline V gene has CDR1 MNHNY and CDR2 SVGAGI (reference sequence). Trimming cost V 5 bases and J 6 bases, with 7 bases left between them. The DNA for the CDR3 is TGTGCCAGCAGTCAGCACTCCGGGGAGCTGTTTTTT. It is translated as CASSQHSGELFF.

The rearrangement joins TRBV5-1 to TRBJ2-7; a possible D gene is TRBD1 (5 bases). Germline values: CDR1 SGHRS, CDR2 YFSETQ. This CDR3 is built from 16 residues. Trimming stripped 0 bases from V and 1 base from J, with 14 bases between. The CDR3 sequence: CASSLGAAGISYEQYF. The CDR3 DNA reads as TGCGCCAGCAGCTTGGGGGCCGCAGGGATTTCCTACGAGCAGTACTTC.

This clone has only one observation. The chain's CDR3 is CASRRTGVNTGELFF. The CDR3 DNA sequence: TGTGCCAGCAGACGGACAGGGGTGAACACCGGGGAGCTGTTTTTT. V usage is TRBV5-4 and J usage is TRBJ2-2; 9 bases are a match to TRBD1. Germline assignment: CDR1 SGHNT and CDR2 YYREEE (reference sequence). Unmatched junction bases numbered 3, after V lost 5 bases and J lost 1 base. CDR3 length: 15 residues.

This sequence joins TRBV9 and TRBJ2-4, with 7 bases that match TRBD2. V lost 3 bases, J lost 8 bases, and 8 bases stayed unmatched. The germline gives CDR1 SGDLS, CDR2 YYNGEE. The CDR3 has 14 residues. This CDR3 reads CASSAPHAGDIQYF. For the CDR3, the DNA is TGTGCCAGCAGCGCCCCACATGCGGGGGACATTCAGTACTTC.

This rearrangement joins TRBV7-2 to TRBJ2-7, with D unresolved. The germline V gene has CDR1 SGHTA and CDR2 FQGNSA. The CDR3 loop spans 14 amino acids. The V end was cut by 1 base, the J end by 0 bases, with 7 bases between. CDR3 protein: CASSLGLTSYEQYF. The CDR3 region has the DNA TGTGCCAGCAGCTTAGGACTGACCTCCTACGAGCAGTACTTC.

The CDR3: CAWIGGDSQETQYF. CDR3 bases: TGTGCCTGGATCGGGGGGGACTCCCAAGAGACCCAGTACTTC. V and J are TRBV30 and TRBJ2-5; 8 bases agree with TRBD2. V was pared by 4 bases and J by 1 base, with 5 bases of the junction left unmatched. This CDR3 spans 14 amino acids. Germline-derived CDR1 and CDR2 are GTSNPN and SVGIG (reference sequence).

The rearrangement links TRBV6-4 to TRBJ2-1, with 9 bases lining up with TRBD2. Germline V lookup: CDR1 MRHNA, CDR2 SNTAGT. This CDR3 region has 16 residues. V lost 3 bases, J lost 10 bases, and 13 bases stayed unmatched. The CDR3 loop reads CASSETPSGAPGEQFF. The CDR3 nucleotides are TGTGCCAGCAGTGAAACGCCTAGCGGGGCTCCTGGAGAGCAGTTCTTC.

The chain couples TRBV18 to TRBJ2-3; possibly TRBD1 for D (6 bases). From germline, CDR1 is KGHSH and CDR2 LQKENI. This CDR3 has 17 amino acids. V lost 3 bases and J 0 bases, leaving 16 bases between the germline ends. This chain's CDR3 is CASSPIRTASSTDTQYF. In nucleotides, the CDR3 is TGTGCCAGCTCACCTATCCGGACAGCCTCTAGCACAGATACGCAGTATTTT.

CDR3 in DNA: TGTGCCAGCAGCCTCGACAACCGTCTGGGTGCTTTCTTT. Translating it yields CASSLDNRLGAFF. This chain joins TRBV11-2 and TRBJ1-1; D unresolved. Germline CDR1 is SGHAT and CDR2 is FQNNGV. V lost 5 bases and J 11 bases, leaving 18 bases between the germline ends. The CDR3 covers 13 residues.

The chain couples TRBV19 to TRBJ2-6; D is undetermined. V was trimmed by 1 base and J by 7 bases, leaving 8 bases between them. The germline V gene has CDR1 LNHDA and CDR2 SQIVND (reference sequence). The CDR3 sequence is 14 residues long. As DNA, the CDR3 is TGTGCCAGTAGTATAGGAGGCAGCGCCAACGTCCTGACTTTC. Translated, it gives CASSIGGSANVLTF. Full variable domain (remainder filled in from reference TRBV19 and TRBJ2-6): DGGITQSPKYLFRKEGQNVTLSCEQNLNHDAMYWYRQDPGQGLRLIYYSQIVNDFQKGDIAEGYSVSREKKESFPLTVTSAQKNPTAFYLCASSIGGSANVLTFGAGSRLTVL.

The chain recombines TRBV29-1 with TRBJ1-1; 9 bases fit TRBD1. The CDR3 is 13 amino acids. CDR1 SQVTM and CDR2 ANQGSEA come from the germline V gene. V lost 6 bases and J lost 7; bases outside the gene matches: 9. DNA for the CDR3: TGCAGCGTAGCGAGGGGACAGGGTGGTGAAGCTTTCTTT. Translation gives CSVARGQGGEAFF.

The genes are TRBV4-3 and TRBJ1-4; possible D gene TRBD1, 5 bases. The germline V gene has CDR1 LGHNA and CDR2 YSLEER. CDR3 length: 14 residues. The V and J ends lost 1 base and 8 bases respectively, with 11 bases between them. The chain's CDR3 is CASSQGQGREKLFF. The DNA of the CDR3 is TGCGCCAGCAGCCAAGGGCAGGGTCGGGAAAAACTGTTTTTT.

CDR3 DNA: TGTGCCAGCAGGGGACGCGGGGCGGACTATGGCTACACCTTC. Translated, it gives CASRGRGADYGYTF. This chain joins TRBV2 and TRBJ1-2; a possible D gene is TRBD1 (5 bases). The CDR3 is 14 residues long. CDR1 is SNHLY, CDR2 FYNNEI, per germline. V dropped 6 bases and J dropped 3 bases, with 14 bases sitting between them.

This CDR3 reads CASSEGLAADTQYF. In nucleotides, the CDR3 is TGTGCCAGCAGCGAGGGACTAGCCGCAGATACGCAGTATTTT. The chain couples TRBV5-5 to TRBJ2-3; 9 bases agree with TRBD2. Germline trimming cut 4 bases from V and 4 bases from J; bases unmatched to any gene: 4. The CDR3 is 14 amino acids. Germline lookup yields CDR1 SGHKS and CDR2 YYEKEE (reference sequence).

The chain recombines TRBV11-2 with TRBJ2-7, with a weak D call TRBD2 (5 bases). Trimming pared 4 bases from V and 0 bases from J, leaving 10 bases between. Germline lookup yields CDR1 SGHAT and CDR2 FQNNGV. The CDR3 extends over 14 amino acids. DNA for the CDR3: TGTGCCAGCAGCTATGACGGAGGCTCCTACGAGCAGTACTTC. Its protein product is CASSYDGGSYEQYF.

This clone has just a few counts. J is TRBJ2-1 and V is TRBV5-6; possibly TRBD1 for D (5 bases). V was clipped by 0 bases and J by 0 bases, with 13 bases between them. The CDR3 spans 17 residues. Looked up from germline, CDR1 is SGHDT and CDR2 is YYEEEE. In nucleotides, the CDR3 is TGTGCCAGCAGCTTGGGTAGGGGCGAAACCTCCTACAATGAGCAGTTCTTC. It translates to CASSLGRGETSYNEQFF.

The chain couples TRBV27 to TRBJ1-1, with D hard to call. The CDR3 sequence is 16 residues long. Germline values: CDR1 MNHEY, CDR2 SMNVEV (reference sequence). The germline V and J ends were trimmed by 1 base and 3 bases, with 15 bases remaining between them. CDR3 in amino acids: CASSLYGMGIHTEAFF. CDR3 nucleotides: TGTGCCAGCAGTTTATACGGGATGGGGATTCACACTGAAGCTTTCTTT.

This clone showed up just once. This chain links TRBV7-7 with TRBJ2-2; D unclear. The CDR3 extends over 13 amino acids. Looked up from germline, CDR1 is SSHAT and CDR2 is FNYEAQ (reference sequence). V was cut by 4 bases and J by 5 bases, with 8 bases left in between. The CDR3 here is CASSSLTTGELFF. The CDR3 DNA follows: TGTGCCAGCAGCTCCTTAACTACCGGGGAGCTGTTTTTT.

The CDR3 loop reads CASSLGGLNTEAFF. CDR3 nucleotides: TGTGCCAGCAGCCTAGGCGGATTGAACACTGAAGCTTTCTTT. The chain combines TRBV11-3 with TRBJ1-1; unclear D gene. From germline, CDR1 is SGHNT and CDR2 YENEEA. The V and J ends lost 5 bases and 0 bases respectively, with 10 bases between them. The CDR3 has 14 amino acids.

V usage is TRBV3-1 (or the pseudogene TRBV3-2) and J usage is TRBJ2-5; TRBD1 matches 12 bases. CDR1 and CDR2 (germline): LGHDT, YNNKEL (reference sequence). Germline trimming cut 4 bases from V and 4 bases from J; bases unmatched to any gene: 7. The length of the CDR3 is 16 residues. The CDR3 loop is CASSRRDRGPGETQYF. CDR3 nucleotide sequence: TGTGCCAGCAGCCGCCGGGACAGGGGGCCGGGAGAGACCCAGTACTTC.